This T cell receptor (beta chain) was found in a study of regulatory T cells in long-lasting Graves disease. This clonotype has only a few counts. This may be a read error, as it is one base from a much larger clone. Building of the TCR beta libraries involved iRepertoire HTBI primers and Arm-PCR of CDR3 regions. Via MiXCR, TCRdb re-called the multiplex PCR reads, giving one row per CDR3 protein. This table holds some 450,000 distinct CDR3 sequences, 16% found once. Time point reported: newly diagnosed GD, antithyroid drugs for less than 3 months. With RNA extracted from PBMCs as input, the TCR library was made. This sample was also put to use in a study of T cells in Graves' hyperthyroidism and ophthalmopathy.

The sequence came from a woman aged 25 to 45 with Graves disease. The specimen comprised peripheral blood mononuclear cells (PBMCs), sampled at new diagnosis, from a patient treated with antithyroid drugs.

This chain's CDR3 is CASGQEEGRRSNQPQHF. CDR3 nucleotide sequence: TGTGCCAGCGGCCAAGAAGAGGGGCGGAGAAGCAATCAGCCCCAGCATTTT. This chain connects TRBV3-1 to TRBJ1-5, with a possible D match to TRBD1 (5 bases). The length of the CDR3 is 17 residues. Germline CDR1 reads LGHDT; CDR2 reads YNNKEL (reference sequence).